What follows are 15 T cell receptor beta chains derived from one specimen sequenced in a study of blood T cell repertoires in COVID-19. The method was immunoSEQ multiplex PCR; TCRdb's version includes in-frame clones alone and lacks a portion of them. The sample lists about 33,000 clones, 65% to 90% seen once, with about 5.5% in the top ten. The material sequenced was peripheral blood. The receptor set was obtained from an elderly woman with active or convalescent COVID-19.

This clone is a singleton in its sample. The V and J genes are TRBV5-1 and TRBJ2-2, with D tentatively TRBD1 (5 bases). V lost 0 bases, J lost 7 bases, and 7 bases lay in between. The length of the CDR3 is 13 residues. The germline gives CDR1 SGHRS, CDR2 YFSETQ. The CDR3 spells CASSLDRIGELFF. In DNA form, the CDR3 reads TGCGCCAGCAGCTTGGACAGGATCGGGGAGCTGTTTTTT. Using reference TRBV5-1 and TRBJ2-2 for the parts outside the CDR3, the full variable domain is KAGVTQTPRYLIKTRGQQVTLSCSPISGHRSVSWYQQTPGQGLQFLFEYFSETQRNKGNFPGRFSGRQFSNSRSEMNVSTLELGDSALYLCASSLDRIGELFFGEGSRLTVL.

This clone occurred a few times. The CDR3 DNA is TGTGCCAGCAGTGACTTCTCCTACAATGAGCAGTTCTTC. Translating it yields CASSDFSYNEQFF. V and J are TRBV2 and TRBJ2-1, with D hard to call. The V end lost 3 bases, the J end lost 0 bases, and 3 bases lay between the germline ends. Germline V gives CDR1 SNHLY, CDR2 FYNNEI. This CDR3 comprises 13 residues.

The chain is built from TRBV5-1 and TRBJ2-5, with D tentatively TRBD2 (5 bases). CDR3 length: 13 amino acids. Trimming removed 0 bases at V and 5 bases at J, with 8 bases between. The germline gives CDR1 SGHRS, CDR2 YFSETQ. The DNA for the CDR3 is TGCGCCAGCAGCTTGGAGGAGCGGGAGACCCAGTACTTC. Translation gives CASSLEERETQYF. The full variable domain, its missing parts supplied by reference TRBV5-1 and TRBJ2-5, is KAGVTQTPRYLIKTRGQQVTLSCSPISGHRSVSWYQQTPGQGLQFLFEYFSETQRNKGNFPGRFSGRQFSNSRSEMNVSTLELGDSALYLCASSLEERETQYFGPGTRLLVL.

V and J are TRBV4-2 and TRBJ2-7; 7 nucleotides align to TRBD2. In germline, CDR1 is LGHNA, CDR2 YNFKEQ. V shed 4 bases, J shed 2 bases, and the junction held 8 bases outside the gene matches. The CDR3 spans 15 residues. The CDR3 region has the DNA TGTGCCAGCAGCCCGAGACCTAGCGGTACCTACGAGCAGTACTTC. It yields the protein CASSPRPSGTYEQYF.

The chain employs TRBV5-5 and TRBJ2-1; 12 positions agree with TRBD2. CDR1 is SGHKS, CDR2 YYEKEE, per germline (reference sequence). This CDR3 contains 17 residues. The junction had 7 bases not matched to a gene; V was cut back by 4 bases and J by 2 bases. The CDR3 DNA sequence: TGTGCCAGCAGCCGACGACTAGCGGGAGCAGCCTACAATGAGCAGTTCTTC. Protein product: CASSRRLAGAAYNEQFF.

The gene calls are TRBV6-2 or TRBV6-3 and TRBJ2-3; 7 positions agree with TRBD2. CDR1 and CDR2 from the germline V gene are MNHEY and SVGEGT. V was pared by 5 bases and J by 9 bases, with 17 bases of the junction left unmatched. This CDR3 has 16 residues. The CDR3 DNA reads as TGTGCCAGCAGTAGCTCGACGGGGGAGGGTTTGTGGACGCAGTATTTT. Residues: CASSSSTGEGLWTQYF.

The chain recombines TRBV5-1 with TRBJ1-1; 7 bases are a match to TRBD1. The length of the CDR3 is 18 residues. J was trimmed by 0 bases and V by 4 bases; bases with no gene match: 15. Germline V gene data show CDR1 as SGHRS and CDR2 as YFSETQ. The chain's CDR3 is CASSRPQGVNTMNTEAFF. CDR3 nucleotide sequence: TGCGCCAGCAGCCGCCCCCAGGGGGTCAACACCATGAACACTGAAGCTTTCTTT.

The chain recombines TRBV7-9 with TRBJ2-5; D is possibly TRBD2 (5 bases). The germline gives CDR1 SEHNR, CDR2 FQNEAQ (reference sequence). This CDR3 has 14 residues. The V gene lost 1 base and the J gene lost 5 bases, with 11 bases spanning the gap. This chain's CDR3 is CASSLESSWETQYF. CDR3 sequence (DNA): TGTGCCAGCAGCTTAGAATCTAGCTGGGAGACCCAGTACTTC.

The V call is TRBV18, the J call TRBJ1-1, with TRBD1 identical over 12 bases. Germline lookup yields CDR1 KGHSH and CDR2 LQKENI. There are 15 residues in the CDR3. V lost 1 base to trimming and J lost 4 bases; unmatched junction nucleotides: 1. The CDR3 DNA sequence: TGTGCCAGCTCACCACTGGGACAGGGGGCCACTGAAGCTTTCTTT. It translates to CASSPLGQGATEAFF.

J is TRBJ2-2 and V is TRBV2; 7 bases line up with TRBD1. The CDR3 is 16 residues long. V dropped 4 bases and J dropped 8; count of bases not matched to a gene: 13. Germline V CDR1 and CDR2: SNHLY, FYNNEI. CDR3 coding DNA: TGTGCCAGCAGTGTGCCCCTAACAGGGGATTTGGGGGAGCTGTTTTTT. Its translation is CASSVPLTGDLGELFF.

The chain combines TRBV7-3 with TRBJ2-2; 15 bases are a match to TRBD2. The CDR3 contains 16 residues. Germline CDR1 is SGHTA and CDR2 is FQGTGA. V shed 5 bases and J 4 bases; nucleotides not matched to a gene: 2. The DNA for the CDR3 is TGTGCCAGCAGCCTGGGACTAGCGGGAGGCACCGGGGAGCTGTTTTTT. Translating gives CASSLGLAGGTGELFF.

Points on this clone: Other DNA variants within this sample encode the same CDR3. CDR3 nucleotides: TGTGCCAGCAGAGAAATGGACAGGGGGAACGGCTACACCTTC. It yields the protein CASREMDRGNGYTF. The V call is TRBV28, the J call TRBJ1-2; 10 bases match TRBD1. CDR1 and CDR2 (germline): MDHEN, SYDVKM. The CDR3 is 14 amino acids. The V and J ends lost 6 bases and 8 bases, in that order; junction bases with no gene match: 9.

V usage is TRBV4-2 and J usage is TRBJ2-1, with 7 nucleotides matching TRBD2. This CDR3 comprises 16 residues. Germline-derived CDR1 and CDR2 are LGHNA and YNFKEQ. The J segment lost 4 bases and the V segment lost 0 bases, leaving 6 bases of the junction unmatched. CDR3 nucleotide sequence: TGTGCCAGCAGCCAAGACAGGGCGGGAGTATACAATGAGCAGTTCTTC. It specifies CASSQDRAGVYNEQFF.

The chain uses TRBV19 and TRBJ1-5; 8 bases align to TRBD1. The germline V gene has CDR1 LNHDA and CDR2 SQIVND (reference sequence). The V gene end was trimmed by 9 bases and the J gene end by 6 bases; junction bases not matched to a gene: 13. The CDR3 has 15 amino acids. The CDR3 loop is CASNADRVGSQPQHF. In DNA form, the CDR3 reads TGTGCCAGCAACGCGGACAGGGTCGGAAGTCAGCCCCAGCATTTT.

The chain carries TRBV5-1 and TRBJ2-2; D remains ambiguous. Germline-derived CDR1 and CDR2 are SGHRS and YFSETQ. The CDR3 is made up of 14 amino acids. Trimming removed 3 bases from V and 3 bases from J, with 9 bases in between. CDR3 region: CASSSRLDTGELFF. CDR3 DNA sequence: TGCGCCAGCAGCTCCCGACTGGACACCGGGGAGCTGTTTTTT.